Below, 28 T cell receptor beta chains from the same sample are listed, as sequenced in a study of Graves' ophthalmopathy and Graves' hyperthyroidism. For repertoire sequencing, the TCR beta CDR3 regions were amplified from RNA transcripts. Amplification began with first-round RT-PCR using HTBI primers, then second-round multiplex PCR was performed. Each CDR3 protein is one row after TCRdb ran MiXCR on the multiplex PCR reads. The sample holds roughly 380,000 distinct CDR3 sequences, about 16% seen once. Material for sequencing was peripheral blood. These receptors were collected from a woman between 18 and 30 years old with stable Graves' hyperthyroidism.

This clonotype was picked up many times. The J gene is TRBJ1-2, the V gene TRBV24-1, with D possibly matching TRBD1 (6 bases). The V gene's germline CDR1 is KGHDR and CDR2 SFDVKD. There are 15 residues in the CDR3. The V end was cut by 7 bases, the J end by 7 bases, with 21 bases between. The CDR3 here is CATRTVDSEPFGYTF. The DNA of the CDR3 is TGTGCCACCAGGACGGTGGACAGCGAGCCCTTTGGCTACACCTTC.

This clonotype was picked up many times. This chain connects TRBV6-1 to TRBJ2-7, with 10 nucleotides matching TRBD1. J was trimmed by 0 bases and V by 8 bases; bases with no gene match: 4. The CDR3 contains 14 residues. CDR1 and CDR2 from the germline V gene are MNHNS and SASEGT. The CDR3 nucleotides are TGTGCCAGCCGAGGGGACAGGGGCTCCTACGAGCAGTACTTC. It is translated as CASRGDRGSYEQYF.

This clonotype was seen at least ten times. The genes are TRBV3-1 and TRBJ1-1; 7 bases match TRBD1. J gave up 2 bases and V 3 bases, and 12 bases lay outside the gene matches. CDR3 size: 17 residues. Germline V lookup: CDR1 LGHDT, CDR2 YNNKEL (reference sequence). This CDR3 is CASSQETTGLRNTEAFF. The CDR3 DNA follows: TGTGCCAGCAGCCAGGAAACGACAGGGTTGCGAAACACTGAAGCTTTCTTT.

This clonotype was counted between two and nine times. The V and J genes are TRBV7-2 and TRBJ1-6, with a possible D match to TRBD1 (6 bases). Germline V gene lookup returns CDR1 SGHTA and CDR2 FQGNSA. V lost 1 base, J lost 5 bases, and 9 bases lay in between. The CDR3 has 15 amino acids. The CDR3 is CASSLVPGDNSPLHF. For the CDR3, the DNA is TGTGCCAGCAGCTTAGTGCCAGGGGATAATTCACCCCTCCACTTT.

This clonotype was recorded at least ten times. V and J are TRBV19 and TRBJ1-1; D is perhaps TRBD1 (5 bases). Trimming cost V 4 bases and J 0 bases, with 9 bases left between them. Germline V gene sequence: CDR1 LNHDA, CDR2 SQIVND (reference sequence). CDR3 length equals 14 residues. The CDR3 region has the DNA TGTGCCAGTAGTACAGGGAGTTTGAACACTGAAGCTTTCTTT. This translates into CASSTGSLNTEAFF. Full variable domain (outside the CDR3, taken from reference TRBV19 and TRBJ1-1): DGGITQSPKYLFRKEGQNVTLSCEQNLNHDAMYWYRQDPGQGLRLIYYSQIVNDFQKGDIAEGYSVSREKKESFPLTVTSAQKNPTAFYLCASSTGSLNTEAFFGQGTRLTVV.

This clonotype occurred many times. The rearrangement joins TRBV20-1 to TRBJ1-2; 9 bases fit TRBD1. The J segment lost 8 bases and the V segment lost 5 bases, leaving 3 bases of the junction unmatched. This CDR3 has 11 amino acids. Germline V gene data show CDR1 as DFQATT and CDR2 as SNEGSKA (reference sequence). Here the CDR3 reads CSARTGEGYTF. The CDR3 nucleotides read TGCAGTGCTCGGACAGGGGAGGGCTACACCTTC.

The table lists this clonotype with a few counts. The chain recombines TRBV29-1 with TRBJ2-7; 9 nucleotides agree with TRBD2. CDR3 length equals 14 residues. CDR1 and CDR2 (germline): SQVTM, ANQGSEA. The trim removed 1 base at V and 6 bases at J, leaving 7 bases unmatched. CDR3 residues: CSVEVGGGASEQYF. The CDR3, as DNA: TGCAGCGTTGAAGTTGGCGGGGGGGCCTCCGAGCAGTACTTC.

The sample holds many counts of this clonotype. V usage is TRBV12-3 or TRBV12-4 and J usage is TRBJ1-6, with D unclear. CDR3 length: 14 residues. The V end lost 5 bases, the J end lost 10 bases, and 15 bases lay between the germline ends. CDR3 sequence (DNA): TGTGCCAGCAGTGCAACAGAAGATGCATCACCCCTCCACTTT. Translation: CASSATEDASPLHF.

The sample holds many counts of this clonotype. In DNA form, the CDR3 reads TGTGCCAGCTCACCAAGGAGGGACAGGGGATTAGATGGCTACACCTTC. This gives the protein CASSPRRDRGLDGYTF. The V call is TRBV18, the J call TRBJ1-2; 10 nucleotides agree with TRBD1. Germline V gene data show CDR1 as KGHSH and CDR2 as LQKENI. V was pared by 2 bases and J by 6 bases, with 9 bases of the junction left unmatched. The CDR3 covers 16 residues.

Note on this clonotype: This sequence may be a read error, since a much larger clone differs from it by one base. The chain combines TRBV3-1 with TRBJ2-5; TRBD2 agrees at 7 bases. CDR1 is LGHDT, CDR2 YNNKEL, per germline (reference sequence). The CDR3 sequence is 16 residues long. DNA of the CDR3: TGTGCCATCAGCCAACGGGGGGTAGGATGGATAGAGACCCAGTACTTC. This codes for CAISQRGVGWIETQYF.

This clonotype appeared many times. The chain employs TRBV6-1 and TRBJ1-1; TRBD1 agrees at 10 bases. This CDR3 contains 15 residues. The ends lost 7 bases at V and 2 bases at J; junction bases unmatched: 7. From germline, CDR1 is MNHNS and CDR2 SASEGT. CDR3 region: CASTRTGGANTEAFF. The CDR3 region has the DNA TGTGCCAGCACCCGGACAGGGGGAGCTAACACTGAAGCTTTCTTT.

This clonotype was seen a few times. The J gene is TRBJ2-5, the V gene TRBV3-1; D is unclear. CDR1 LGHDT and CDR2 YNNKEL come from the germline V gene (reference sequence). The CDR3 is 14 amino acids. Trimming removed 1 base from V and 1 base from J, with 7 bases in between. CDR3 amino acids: CASSQVGFQETQYF. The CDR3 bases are TGTGCCAGCAGCCAAGTGGGATTCCAAGAGACCCAGTACTTC.

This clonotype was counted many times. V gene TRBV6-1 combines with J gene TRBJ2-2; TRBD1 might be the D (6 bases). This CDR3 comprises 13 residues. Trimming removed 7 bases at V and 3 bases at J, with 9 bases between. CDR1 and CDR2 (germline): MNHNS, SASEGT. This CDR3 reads CASKQGYTGELFF. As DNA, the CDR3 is TGTGCCAGCAAACAGGGATACACCGGGGAGCTGTTTTTT.

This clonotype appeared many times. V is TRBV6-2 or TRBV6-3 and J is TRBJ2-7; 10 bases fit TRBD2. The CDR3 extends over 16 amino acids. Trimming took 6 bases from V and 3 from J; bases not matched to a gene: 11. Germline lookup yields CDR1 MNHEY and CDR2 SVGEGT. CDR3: CASRASSGGLRYEQYF. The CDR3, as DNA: TGTGCCAGCAGGGCCTCTAGCGGGGGCCTTCGCTACGAGCAGTACTTC.

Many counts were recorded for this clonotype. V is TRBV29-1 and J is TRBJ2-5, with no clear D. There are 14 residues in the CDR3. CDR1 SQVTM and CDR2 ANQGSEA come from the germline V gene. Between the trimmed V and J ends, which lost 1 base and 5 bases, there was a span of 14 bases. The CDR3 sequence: CSVEGDPSRETQYF. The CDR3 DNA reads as TGCAGCGTTGAAGGTGACCCATCTCGGGAGACCCAGTACTTC.

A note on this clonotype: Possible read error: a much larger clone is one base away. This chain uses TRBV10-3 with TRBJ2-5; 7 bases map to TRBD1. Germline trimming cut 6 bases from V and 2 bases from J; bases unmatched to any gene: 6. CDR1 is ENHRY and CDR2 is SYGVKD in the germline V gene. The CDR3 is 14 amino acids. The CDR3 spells CAISQGRGQETQYF. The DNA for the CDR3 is TGTGCCATCAGCCAGGGCAGGGGGCAAGAGACCCAGTACTTC.

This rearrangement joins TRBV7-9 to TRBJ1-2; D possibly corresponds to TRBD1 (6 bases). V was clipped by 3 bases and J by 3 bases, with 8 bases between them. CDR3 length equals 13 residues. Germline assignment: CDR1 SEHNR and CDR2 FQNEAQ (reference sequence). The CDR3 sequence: CASSFGTHYGYTF. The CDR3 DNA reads TGTGCCAGCAGCTTCGGGACACACTATGGCTACACCTTC.

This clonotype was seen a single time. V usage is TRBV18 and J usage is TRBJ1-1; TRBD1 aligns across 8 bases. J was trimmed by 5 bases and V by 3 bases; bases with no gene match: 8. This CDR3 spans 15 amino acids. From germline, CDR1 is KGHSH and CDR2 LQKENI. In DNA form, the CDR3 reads TGTGCCAGCTCACCGAGGACAGGGTGGGTGACTGAAGCTTTCTTT. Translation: CASSPRTGWVTEAFF. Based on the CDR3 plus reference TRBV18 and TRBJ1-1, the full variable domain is NAGVMQNPRHLVRRRGQEARLRCSPMKGHSHVYWYRQLPEEGLKFMVYLQKENIIDESGMPKERFSAEFPKEGPSILRIQQVVRGDSAAYFCASSPRTGWVTEAFFGQGTRLTVV.

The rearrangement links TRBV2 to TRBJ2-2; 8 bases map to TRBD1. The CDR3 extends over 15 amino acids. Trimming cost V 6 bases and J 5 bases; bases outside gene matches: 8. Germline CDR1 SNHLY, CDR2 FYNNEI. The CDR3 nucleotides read TGTGCCAGCAGCCGCTCCCAGGGGGCGACCGGGGAGCTGTTTTTT. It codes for CASSRSQGATGELFF. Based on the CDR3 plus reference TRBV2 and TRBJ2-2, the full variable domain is EPEVTQTPSHQVTQMGQEVILRCVPISNHLYFYWYRQILGQKVEFLVSFYNNEISEKSEIFDDQFSVERPDGSNFTLKIRSTKLEDSAMYFCASSRSQGATGELFFGEGSRLTVL.

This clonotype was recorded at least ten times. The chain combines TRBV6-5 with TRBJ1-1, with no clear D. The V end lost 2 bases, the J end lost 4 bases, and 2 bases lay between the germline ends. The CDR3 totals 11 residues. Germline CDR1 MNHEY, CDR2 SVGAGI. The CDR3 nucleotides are TGTGCCAGCAGTTACGGCACTGAAGCTTTCTTT. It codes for CASSYGTEAFF.

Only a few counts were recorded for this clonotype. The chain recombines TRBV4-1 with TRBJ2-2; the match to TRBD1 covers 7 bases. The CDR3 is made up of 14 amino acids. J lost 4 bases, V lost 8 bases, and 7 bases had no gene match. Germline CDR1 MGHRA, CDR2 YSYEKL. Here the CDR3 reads CASGQTGPTGELFF. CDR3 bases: TGCGCCAGCGGACAGACAGGGCCCACCGGGGAGCTGTTTTTT.

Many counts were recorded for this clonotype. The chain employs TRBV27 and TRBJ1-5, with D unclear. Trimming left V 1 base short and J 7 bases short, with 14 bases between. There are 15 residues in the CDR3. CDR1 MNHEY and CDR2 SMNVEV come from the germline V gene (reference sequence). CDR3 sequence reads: CASSLLGRSGQPQHF. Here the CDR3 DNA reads TGTGCCAGCAGTTTATTGGGGAGGTCAGGCCAGCCCCAGCATTTT.

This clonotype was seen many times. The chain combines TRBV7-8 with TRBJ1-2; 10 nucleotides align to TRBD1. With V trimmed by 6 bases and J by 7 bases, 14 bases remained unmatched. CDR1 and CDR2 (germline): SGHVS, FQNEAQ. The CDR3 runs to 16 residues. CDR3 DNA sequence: TGTGCCAGCAGACCTGACGCGGGACAGGGGAAAGGTGGCTACACCTTC. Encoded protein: CASRPDAGQGKGGYTF. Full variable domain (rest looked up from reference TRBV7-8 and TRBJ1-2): GAGVSQSPRYKVAKRGQDVALRCDPISGHVSLFWYQQALGQGPEFLTYFQNEAQLDKSGLPSDRFFAERPEGSVSTLKIQRTQQEDSAVYLCASRPDAGQGKGGYTFGSGTRLTVV.

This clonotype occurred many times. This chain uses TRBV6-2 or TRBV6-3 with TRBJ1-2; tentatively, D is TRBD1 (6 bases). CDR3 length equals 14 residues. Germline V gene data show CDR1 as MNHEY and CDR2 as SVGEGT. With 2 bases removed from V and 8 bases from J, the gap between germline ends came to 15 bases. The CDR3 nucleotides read TGTGCCAGCAGTTACAATCTGGGGGCGCAAGGCTACACCTTC. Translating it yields CASSYNLGAQGYTF.

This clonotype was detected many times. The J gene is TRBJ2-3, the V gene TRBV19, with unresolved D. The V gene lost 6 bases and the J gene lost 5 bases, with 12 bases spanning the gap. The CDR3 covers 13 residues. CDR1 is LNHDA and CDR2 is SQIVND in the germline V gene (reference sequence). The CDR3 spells CASRYRYGDTQYF. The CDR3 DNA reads TGTGCCAGTAGGTATAGGTACGGAGATACGCAGTATTTT.

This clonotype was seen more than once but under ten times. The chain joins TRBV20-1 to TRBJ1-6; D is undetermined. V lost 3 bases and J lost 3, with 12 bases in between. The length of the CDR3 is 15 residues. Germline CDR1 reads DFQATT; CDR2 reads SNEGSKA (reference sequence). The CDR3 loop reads CSASGSGNYNSPLHF. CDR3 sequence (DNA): TGCAGTGCTAGTGGTTCCGGGAACTATAATTCACCCCTCCACTTT.

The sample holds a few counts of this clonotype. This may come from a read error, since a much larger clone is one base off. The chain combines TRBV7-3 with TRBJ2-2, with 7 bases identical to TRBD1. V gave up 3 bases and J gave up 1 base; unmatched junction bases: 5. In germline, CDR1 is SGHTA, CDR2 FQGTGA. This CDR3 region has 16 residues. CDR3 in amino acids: CASSFGTAENTGELFF. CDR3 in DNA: TGTGCCAGCAGCTTCGGGACAGCCGAGAACACCGGGGAGCTGTTTTTT.

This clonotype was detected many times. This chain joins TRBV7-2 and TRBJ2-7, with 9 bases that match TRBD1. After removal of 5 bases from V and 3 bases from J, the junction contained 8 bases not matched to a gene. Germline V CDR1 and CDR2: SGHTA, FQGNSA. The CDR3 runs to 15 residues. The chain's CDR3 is CASSGGDRANYEQYF. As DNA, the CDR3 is TGTGCCAGCAGCGGGGGGGACAGGGCTAACTACGAGCAGTACTTC.